One sample yielded the 15 T cell receptor beta chains listed below, sequenced in a study of post-analysis software for immune sequencing data. Study conclusions and caveats: Patients carried a few TRBV segments more frequently than controls did, and TRBV5-6, TRBV5-1 and TRBV20-1 were among them.

The antigens these receptors bind are not known. TCR beta libraries were prepared from cDNA with unique molecular identifiers. TCRdb itself ran the PCR reads through MiXCR, one entry per CDR3 protein. The sample consists of about 540,000 distinct CDR3 sequences, around a third of them appearing once. Material for sequencing was blood. The receptors come from a girl aged 2-17 years with multiple sclerosis.

This clonotype has just one count. The chain links TRBV5-1 to TRBJ1-2; perhaps TRBD1 as D (5 bases). Germline lookup yields CDR1 SGHRS and CDR2 YFSETQ. The CDR3 is made up of 14 amino acids. V lost 6 bases, J lost 2 bases, and 14 bases lay in between. The CDR3 region is CASKLFGGNYGYTF. The CDR3 nucleotides read TGCGCCAGCAAATTGTTCGGGGGGAACTATGGCTACACCTTC.

This clonotype was picked up a small number of times. The CDR3 DNA sequence: TGCAGCGTTGAAGTTCAGGGGTCCAACTATGGCTACACCTTC. Translated: CSVEVQGSNYGYTF. This chain joins TRBV29-1 and TRBJ1-2; TRBD1 is a possible D gene (6 bases). The CDR3 contains 14 residues. Germline V CDR1 and CDR2: SQVTM, ANQGSEA. The ends were cut back, 1 base at V and 2 bases at J, with 11 bases in the middle.

The chain recombines TRBV15 with TRBJ2-3; D may be TRBD2 (7 bases). The germline gives CDR1 LNHNV, CDR2 YYDKDF (reference sequence). The V end was cut by 0 bases, the J end by 4 bases, with 17 bases between. This CDR3 is built from 17 residues. DNA for the CDR3: TGTGCCACCAGCAGAGATTCCGGGGGGCGGCTTTCAGATACGCAGTATTTT. This translates into CATSRDSGGRLSDTQYF.

The table lists this clonotype with a few counts. The V call is TRBV18, the J call TRBJ1-4, with D unresolved. This CDR3 has 16 residues. The V gene's germline CDR1 is KGHSH and CDR2 LQKENI. The V end was cut by 2 bases, the J end by 8 bases, with 18 bases between. Here the CDR3 reads CASSPYFNEGFEKLFF. For the CDR3, the DNA is TGTGCCAGCTCACCATATTTTAACGAGGGCTTCGAAAAACTGTTTTTT. Full variable domain (outside the CDR3, taken from reference TRBV18 and TRBJ1-4): NAGVMQNPRHLVRRRGQEARLRCSPMKGHSHVYWYRQLPEEGLKFMVYLQKENIIDESGMPKERFSAEFPKEGPSILRIQQVVRGDSAAYFCASSPYFNEGFEKLFFGSGTQLSVL.

The rearrangement links TRBV12-3 or TRBV12-4 to TRBJ2-7, with TRBD1 matching 9 bases. The CDR3 contains 14 residues. The V segment lost 5 bases and the J segment 5 bases; nucleotides outside the gene matches: 7. CDR3 coding DNA: TGTGCCAGCAGTCCAAGACAGGGGGACGACGAGCAGTACTTC. This encodes CASSPRQGDDEQYF.

V is TRBV25-1 and J is TRBJ2-5, with unresolved D. V lost 4 bases and J 5 bases, leaving 14 bases between the germline ends. The CDR3 is 14 amino acids. CDR1 is MGHDK and CDR2 is SYGVNS in the germline V gene. The CDR3 nucleotides are TGTGCCAGCAGTGGATATCGGGCCGAGGAGACCCAGTACTTC. This encodes CASSGYRAEETQYF.

V gene TRBV11-2 combines with J gene TRBJ2-2; D is possibly TRBD2 (5 bases). Per the germline V gene, CDR1 is SGHAT and CDR2 is FQNNGV. The CDR3 contains 15 residues. V was pared by 6 bases and J by 2 bases, with 13 bases between. The CDR3 protein is CASSPWELNTGELFF. In nucleotides, the CDR3 is TGTGCCAGCAGTCCATGGGAGTTAAACACCGGGGAGCTGTTTTTT.

This chain joins TRBV7-9 and TRBJ2-5, with D perhaps matching TRBD2 (5 bases). Gene TRBJ2-7 matches the end of the DNA better, so the J call may be wrong. Germline-derived CDR1 and CDR2 are SEHNR and FQNEAQ (reference sequence). CDR3 length equals 15 residues. The CDR3, as DNA: TGTGCCAGCAGCTCTCCAACGGGGTTGGGCTACGAGCAGTACTTC. This encodes CASSSPTGLGYEQYF.

The gene calls are TRBV29-1 and TRBJ1-2; 9 bases match TRBD1. CDR1 and CDR2 (germline): SQVTM, ANQGSEA. The V gene end was trimmed by 3 bases and the J gene end by 7 bases; junction bases not matched to a gene: 12. This CDR3 has 15 residues. The CDR3 sequence: CSVDGQDRGIRGYTF. In DNA form, the CDR3 reads TGCAGCGTTGACGGGCAGGACAGGGGAATTCGTGGCTACACCTTC.

CDR3 sequence: CASSPSSLRAGALLTEAFF. CDR3 sequence (DNA): TGTGCCAGCAGCCCAAGTTCTCTGAGGGCAGGGGCACTTCTCACTGAAGCTTTCTTT. The chain uses TRBV14 and TRBJ1-1; D might be TRBD1 (6 bases). The CDR3 is 19 residues long. Germline loops: CDR1 SGHDN, CDR2 FVKESK. The V and J ends lost 4 bases and 4 bases respectively, with 28 bases between them.

The chain joins TRBV29-1 to TRBJ2-7; 8 positions match TRBD1. Germline V gene data show CDR1 as SQVTM and CDR2 as ANQGSEA. The length of the CDR3 is 13 residues. J was trimmed by 4 bases and V by 7 bases; bases with no gene match: 9. CDR3 nucleotide sequence: TGCAGCGCAATTCCAGGGGGCGGTTACGAGCAGTACTTC. Its protein is CSAIPGGGYEQYF.

The rearrangement uses TRBV5-1 and TRBJ2-3; possible D gene TRBD2, 5 bases. V was trimmed by 0 bases and J by 0 bases, leaving 11 bases between them. This CDR3 spans 16 amino acids. Germline CDR1 and CDR2: SGHRS and YFSETQ. CDR3 loop: CASSLGSAYSTDTQYF. The DNA for the CDR3 is TGCGCCAGCAGCTTGGGTAGCGCGTACAGCACAGATACGCAGTATTTT.

As for this clonotype: Germline is not matched at one junction end, which may reflect a read error. The chain joins TRBV5-1 to TRBJ2-2; D is perhaps TRBD2 (5 bases). CDR1 is SGHRS, CDR2 YFSETQ, per germline. This CDR3 region has 17 residues. The CDR3 region is CASSLIGPSSNTGERFF. CDR3 sequence (DNA): TGCGCCAGCAGCTTAATCGGCCCCAGCTCGAACACCGGGGAGCGGTTTTTT.

This chain links TRBV14 with TRBJ2-1, with a tentative D call TRBD1 (6 bases). Between the trimmed V and J ends, which lost 3 bases and 4 bases, there was a span of 16 bases. CDR3 length equals 16 residues. Per the germline V gene, CDR1 is SGHDN and CDR2 is FVKESK. The DNA of the CDR3 is TGTGCCAGCAGCCATGACCCGCAGGGGCTGTACAATGAGCAGTTCTTC. It specifies CASSHDPQGLYNEQFF.

The chain uses TRBV20-1 and TRBJ1-1; D ambiguous. This CDR3 has 14 amino acids. The germline CDR1 and CDR2 sequences are DFQATT and SNEGSKA (reference sequence). Trimming removed 3 bases from V and 1 base from J, with 12 bases in between. The CDR3 sequence: CSARSRGRNTEAFF. CDR3 nucleotides: TGCAGTGCTAGGAGCCGGGGTCGGAACACTGAAGCTTTCTTT.